This T cell receptor beta chain was captured by sequencing in a study of molecular identifiers for immune sequencing clone quantification. Study-wide results and caveats: Clones above 20 RNA copies held over 97% of effector molecules, under 1% in naive cells. Spiked Jurkat TCR RNA equal to one cell could reportedly be picked out among 800,000 to 1,000,000 naive cells.

This clonotype has at least ten counts. The antigen is unknown. In preparing bulk TCR libraries, previously described methods and listed TCR primers were used. TCRdb re-called the PCR reads through MiXCR, storing one row per CDR3 protein. The table includes hundreds of thousands of distinct CDR3 sequences, about 25% detected once. The CDR3 spans 17 residues. Trimming shortened V by 7 bases and J by 0 bases, and 16 bases separated the two germline ends. Germline assignment: CDR1 MNHEY and CDR2 SVGEGT. Material: naive CD8+ T cells from blood, with Jurkat cell RNA spiked in. Subset reported: FACS-sorted CD8+CD4-CCR7+CD45RA+ naive T cells. This TCR was sampled from a human donor in good health. Some libraries in this study had Jurkat cell RNA spiked in. The chain recombines TRBV6-2 or TRBV6-3 with TRBJ2-6; D remains unclear. The CDR3 region has the DNA TGTGCCAGCACCTTAGACCTAAACACCTCTGGGGCCAACGTCCTGACTTTC. It codes for CASTLDLNTSGANVLTF.